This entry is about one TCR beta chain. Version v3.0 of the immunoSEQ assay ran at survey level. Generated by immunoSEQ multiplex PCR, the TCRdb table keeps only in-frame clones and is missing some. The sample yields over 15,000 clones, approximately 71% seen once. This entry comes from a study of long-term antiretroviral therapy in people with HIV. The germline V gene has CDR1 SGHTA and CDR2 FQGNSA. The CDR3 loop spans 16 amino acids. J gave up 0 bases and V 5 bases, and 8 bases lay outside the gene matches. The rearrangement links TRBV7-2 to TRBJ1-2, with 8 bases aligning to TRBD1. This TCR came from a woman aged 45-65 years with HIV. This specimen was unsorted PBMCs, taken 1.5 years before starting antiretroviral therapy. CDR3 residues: CASSLGTGLANYGYTF. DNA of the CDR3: TGTGCCAGCAGCCTCGGGACAGGATTAGCTAACTATGGCTACACCTTC.